The 8 T cell receptor beta chains below all came from one sample that was sequenced in a study of Ad26.COV2.S vaccination and SARS-CoV-2 variants. As for treatment: approximately 18 received Ad26.COV2.S at low or high dose, single or two shots; roughly five received placebo; per-sample allocation not given. Samples analyzed were those drawn on day 63 after the first vaccine or placebo injection. Only in-frame clones appear in the TCRdb table, and some are missing; sequencing was by immunoSEQ multiplex PCR. The sample consists of approximately 300,000 clones, 70% to 90% of them appearing once. Sequencing used peripheral blood, obtained in a trial of Ad26.COV2.S vaccine versus placebo. The source of these receptors is a person between 18 and 59 years old who received the Ad26.COV2.S COVID-19 vaccine or a placebo.

This chain links TRBV5-1 with TRBJ1-5; D gene unclear. Trimming cost V 5 bases and J 5 bases, with 14 bases left between them. The CDR3 runs to 14 residues. Germline CDR1 reads SGHRS; CDR2 reads YFSETQ. DNA of the CDR3: TGCGCCAGCAGAGTCTCGGGTGGCGATCAGCCCCAGCATTTT. This sequence encodes CASRVSGGDQPQHF.

This clone was observed a single time. CDR3: CASSLTRDNEQFF. The CDR3 nucleotides are TGTGCCAGCAGCTTAACGAGGGACAATGAGCAGTTCTTC. The gene calls are TRBV7-3 and TRBJ2-1; D is perhaps TRBD2 (5 bases). Trimming removed 0 bases from V and 5 bases from J, with 5 bases in between. This CDR3 region has 13 residues. Germline V lookup: CDR1 SGHTA, CDR2 FQGTGA.

This clone was counted between two and nine times. The gene calls are TRBV12-3 or TRBV12-4 and TRBJ2-5; TRBD1 might be the D (6 bases). Trimming took 7 bases from V and 9 from J, leaving 18 bases between them. The CDR3 loop spans 13 amino acids. The CDR3 reads CASTTTGPGAQYF. The DNA for the CDR3 is TGTGCCAGCACCACGACAGGCCCCGGGGCCCAGTACTTC.

The rearrangement links TRBV18 to TRBJ2-5; D unclear. V dropped 0 bases and J dropped 5 bases, with 10 bases sitting between them. In germline, CDR1 is KGHSH, CDR2 LQKENI. The CDR3 extends over 14 amino acids. CDR3 bases: TGTGCCAGCTCACCACCGGCCCGGTGGGAGACCCAGTACTTC. This codes for CASSPPARWETQYF.

The rearrangement links TRBV9 to TRBJ1-2; D is ambiguous. The CDR3 is 11 amino acids. The V gene's germline CDR1 is SGDLS and CDR2 YYNGEE. V was pared by 4 bases and J by 4 bases, with 5 bases between. CDR3 in DNA: TGTGCCAGCAGCCGACTCTATGGCTACACCTTC. This encodes CASSRLYGYTF. The full variable domain, with the rest looked up from reference TRBV9 and TRBJ1-2, is DSGVTQTPKHLITATGQRVTLRCSPRSGDLSVYWYQQSLDQGLQFLIQYYNGEERAKGNILERFSAQQFPDLHSELNLSSLELGDSALYFCASSRLYGYTFGSGTRLTVV.

This chain connects TRBV2 to TRBJ2-2, with D perhaps matching TRBD2 (5 bases). Trimming pared 0 bases from V and 6 bases from J, leaving 5 bases between. In germline, CDR1 is SNHLY, CDR2 FYNNEI. The CDR3 has 13 amino acids. CDR3 residues: CASSEARAGELFF. The CDR3 region has the DNA TGTGCCAGCAGTGAAGCGCGGGCCGGGGAGCTGTTTTTT.

Turning to this clone: Sequence at one end of the junction differs from germline and may be a read error. The rearrangement joins TRBV20-1 to TRBJ1-2; D is possibly TRBD1 (5 bases). The CDR3 is 11 amino acids. The germline V gene encodes CDR1 DFQATT and CDR2 SNEGSKA (reference sequence). The CDR3 DNA reads TGCAGTGCTCGAGACAGCTATGGCTACACCTTC. Translation: CSARDSYGYTF.

CDR3 DNA sequence: TGCGCCAGCAGCGCCGGGACAGGGTGGGAAAAACTGTTTTTT. It specifies CASSAGTGWEKLFF. This chain connects TRBV5-1 to TRBJ1-4; 9 bases map to TRBD1. CDR3 size: 14 residues. With 4 bases clipped from V and 8 bases from J, the junction kept 6 bases outside the gene matches. Looked up from germline, CDR1 is SGHRS and CDR2 is YFSETQ.